This T cell receptor (beta chain) was retrieved from a study of vaccination and CD4 T cells after COVID-19. This clonotype was seen a single time. Its antigen is currently unknown. Indicated treatment: approximately nine-day PBMC culture with coronavirus spike peptide pools or control peptides (ViraFEST assay). V lost 1 base and J 5 bases, leaving 15 bases between the germline ends. This CDR3 has 15 amino acids. The Oncomine TCR Beta short-read assay was applied to DNA of cultured CD4+ T cells. One entry per CDR3 protein results from TCRdb running MiXCR on the PCR reads. This sample has 9,500 to 10,000 distinct CDR3 sequences; under 60% occur once, and the top ten carry over 20%.

The sequenced sample consisted of CD4+ T cells from blood, cultured in vitro. The chain joins TRBV12-3 or TRBV12-4 to TRBJ2-7; D not certain. The sequence was collected from a human donor who had recovered from COVID-19. CDR3 in DNA: TGTGCCAGCAGTTTAGAACGGTGGAGCGCGGACGAGCAGTACTTC. Protein sequence: CASSLERWSADEQYF.